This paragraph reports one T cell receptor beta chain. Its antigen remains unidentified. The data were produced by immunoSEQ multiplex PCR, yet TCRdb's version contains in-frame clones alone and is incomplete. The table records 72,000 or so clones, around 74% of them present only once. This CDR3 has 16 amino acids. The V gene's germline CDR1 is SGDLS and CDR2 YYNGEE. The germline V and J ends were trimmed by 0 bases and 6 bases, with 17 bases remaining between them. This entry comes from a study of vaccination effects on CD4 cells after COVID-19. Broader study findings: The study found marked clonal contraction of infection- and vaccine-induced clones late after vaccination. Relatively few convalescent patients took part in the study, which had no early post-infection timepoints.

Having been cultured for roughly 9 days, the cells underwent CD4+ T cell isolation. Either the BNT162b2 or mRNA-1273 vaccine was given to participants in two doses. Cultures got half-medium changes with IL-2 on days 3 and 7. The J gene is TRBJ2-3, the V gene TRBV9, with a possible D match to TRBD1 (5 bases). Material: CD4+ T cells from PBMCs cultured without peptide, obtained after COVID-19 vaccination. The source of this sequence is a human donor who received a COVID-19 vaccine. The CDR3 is CASSVVPQGLGDTQYF. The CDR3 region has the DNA TGTGCCAGCAGCGTAGTACCCCAGGGCCTTGGGGATACGCAGTATTTT.